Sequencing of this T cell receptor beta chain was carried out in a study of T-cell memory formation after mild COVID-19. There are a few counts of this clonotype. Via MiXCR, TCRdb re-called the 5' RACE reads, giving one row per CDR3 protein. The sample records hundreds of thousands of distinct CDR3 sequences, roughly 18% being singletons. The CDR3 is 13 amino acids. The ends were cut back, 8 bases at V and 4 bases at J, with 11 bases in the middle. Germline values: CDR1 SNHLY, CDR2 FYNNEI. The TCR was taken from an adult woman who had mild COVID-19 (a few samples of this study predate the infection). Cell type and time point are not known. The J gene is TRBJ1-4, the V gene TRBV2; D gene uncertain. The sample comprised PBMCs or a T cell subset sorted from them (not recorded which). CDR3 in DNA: TGTGCCAGCGTGGGCCAGATTAATGAAAAACTGTTTTTT. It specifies CASVGQINEKLFF.